This T cell receptor beta chain was recovered during a study of beta chain features in type 1 diabetes. The CDR3 contains 15 residues. V dropped 1 base and J dropped 4 bases, with 11 bases sitting between them. Germline CDR1 reads LGHNA; CDR2 reads YSLEER. This clone appeared a few times. What it recognizes is unknown. Expressed TCRB transcripts were sequenced because the entire RNA isolate underwent reverse transcription. The protocol was immunoSEQ multiplex PCR, while the TCRdb copy is restricted to in-frame clones and leaves out a portion. Of about 900,000 clones listed, roughly 15% are singletons. Study-wide results and caveats: Comparison showed that naive, central memory and Treg TCRB repertoires appeared more similar among patients than among healthy donors. The question of HLA type influencing TCRB rearrangement was one that remained unresolved here. Among all four CD4+ subsets, Type 1 diabetes patients had TCRB CDR3s that were moderately but significantly shorter. VDJ junctions sequenced from type 1 diabetes patients showed fewer insertions and more deletions.

The chain employs TRBV4-3 and TRBJ1-3; D is uncertain. The sequenced sample was naive CD4+ T cells from blood. This TCR was recovered from a woman younger than 30 in good health. CDR3 bases: TGCGCCAGCAGCCAAGTTAAGGCGGGCGGAAACACCATATATTTT. It specifies CASSQVKAGGNTIYF.